The table lists the clone carrying this TCR beta chain with a few counts. These data are taken from a study of blood T cell repertoires in COVID-19. Whole-study context: Sources were T cells, B-cell-depleted T cells, or PBMCs; the material itself was cDNA or gDNA.

TCRdb's table, derived via immunoSEQ multiplex PCR, lists solely in-frame clones and lacks some. This table holds 45,000 to 55,000 clones, 70% to 90% found once. The V gene lost 0 bases and the J gene lost 2 bases, with 10 bases spanning the gap. Germline V gene sequence: CDR1 LGHNA, CDR2 YNFKEQ. The CDR3 is made up of 16 amino acids. The receptor was derived from a human donor in a cohort sampled during active COVID-19. The specimen sequenced was peripheral blood. This chain links TRBV4-2 with TRBJ2-2, with unresolved D. The CDR3 nucleotides read TGTGCCAGCAGCCAAGATAGGCAGGTCAACACCGGGGAGCTGTTTTTT. As protein: CASSQDRQVNTGELFF.